One and the same sample provided the 15 T cell receptor beta chains below, sequenced in a study of technical replicates of blood from a few donors. TCRdb keeps only in-frame clones here, not all; method: immunoSEQ multiplex PCR. Of some 84,000 clones listed, more than 85% were seen once; the top ten hold 0.3% to 0.45%. The sample consisted of T cells isolated from PBMCs. These receptors were collected from a human donor in good health.

The chain carries TRBV16 and TRBJ2-3; 8 bases map to TRBD2. The V gene's germline CDR1 is KGHSY and CDR2 FQNENV. V was pared by 1 base and J by 1 base, with 16 bases of the junction left unmatched. CDR3 size: 20 residues. The CDR3 DNA reads TGTGCCAGCAGCCAATTATATTCAGCGGGAGAGCCCACTCGCACAGATACGCAGTATTTT. Protein product: CASSQLYSAGEPTRTDTQYF.

The gene calls are TRBV6-5 and TRBJ2-3, with D unclear. The CDR3 spans 13 residues. The V gene's germline CDR1 is MNHEY and CDR2 SVGAGI. The V end lost 5 bases, the J end lost 6 bases, and 12 bases lay between the germline ends. The CDR3 spells CASSNLLRDTQYF. The CDR3 nucleotides are TGTGCCAGCAGTAACCTACTAAGGGATACGCAGTATTTT.

This chain uses TRBV25-1 with TRBJ2-3, with no clear D. The CDR3 is 14 amino acids. The germline CDR1 and CDR2 sequences are MGHDK and SYGVNS. Trimming pared 1 base from V and 6 bases from J, leaving 11 bases between. CDR3 in amino acids: CASSESRSADTQYF. Written as DNA, the CDR3 is TGTGCCAGCAGTGAATCCCGATCCGCGGATACGCAGTATTTT.

CDR3 coding DNA: TGCGCCAGCAGCCATGCACCTACAGCGGACTACGAGCAGTACTTC. This translates into CASSHAPTADYEQYF. V is TRBV4-1 and J is TRBJ2-7; D might be TRBD2 (5 bases). The germline CDR1 and CDR2 sequences are MGHRA and YSYEKL. V was shortened by 3 bases and J by 3 bases, with 15 bases between the two germline ends. The CDR3 runs to 15 residues.

CDR3: CASYSSGRPYEQYF. CDR3 DNA sequence: TGTGCCAGCTATTCTAGCGGACGACCCTACGAGCAGTACTTC. The rearrangement joins TRBV11-3 to TRBJ2-7, with TRBD2 matching over 7 bases. V was pared by 8 bases and J by 2 bases, with 9 bases of the junction left unmatched. Germline V gives CDR1 SGHNT, CDR2 YENEEA. This CDR3 comprises 14 residues.

This clone has a single count. The CDR3 reads CATSLGGAAYEQYF. The DNA for the CDR3 is TGTGCCACCTCCCTCGGTGGGGCAGCCTACGAGCAGTACTTC. This chain uses TRBV15 with TRBJ2-7; possibly TRBD1 for D (5 bases). Trimming removed 8 bases at V and 2 bases at J, with 16 bases between. The CDR3 is 14 amino acids. CDR1 is LNHNV and CDR2 is YYDKDF in the germline V gene (reference sequence).

This chain connects TRBV7-3 to TRBJ2-1, with D maybe TRBD1 (5 bases). The CDR3 sequence is 14 residues long. Germline V lookup: CDR1 SGHTA, CDR2 FQGTGA. V lost 3 bases, J lost 2 bases, and 8 bases lay in between. The CDR3 loop is CASSFDSTYNEQFF. The CDR3 nucleotides read TGTGCCAGCAGCTTCGACAGCACCTACAATGAGCAGTTCTTC.

The J gene is TRBJ1-1, the V gene TRBV4-2, with TRBD1 as a possible D gene (5 bases). The CDR3 sequence is 16 residues long. CDR1 and CDR2 from the germline V gene are LGHNA and YNFKEQ. V lost 0 bases and J lost 5, with 16 bases in between. CDR3 nucleotides: TGTGCCAGCAGCCAAGACCGGACATGGACGTTTACTGAAGCTTTCTTT. Translated: CASSQDRTWTFTEAFF.

This chain links TRBV7-6 with TRBJ2-7; maybe TRBD1 (5 bases). Germline V gene lookup returns CDR1 SGHVS and CDR2 FNYEAQ. This CDR3 spans 15 amino acids. Trimming took 0 bases from V and 1 from J, leaving 10 bases between them. As DNA, the CDR3 is TGTGCCAGCAGCTTAGCAGGGGTCGAATCCTACGAGCAGTACTTC. Translated: CASSLAGVESYEQYF.

The J gene is TRBJ1-2, the V gene TRBV27; possible D gene TRBD1, 6 bases. The CDR3 has 15 residues. With 5 bases removed from V and 3 bases from J, the gap between germline ends came to 16 bases. Germline values: CDR1 MNHEY, CDR2 SMNVEV (reference sequence). Here the CDR3 reads CASSATQGTYYGYTF. Written as DNA, the CDR3 is TGTGCCAGCAGTGCCACACAGGGCACATACTATGGCTACACCTTC.

J is TRBJ2-7 and V is TRBV27, with D possibly TRBD2 on 6 matching bases. Germline V gene data show CDR1 as MNHEY and CDR2 as SMNVEV (reference sequence). The CDR3 covers 13 residues. Trimming pared 7 bases from V and 5 bases from J, leaving 15 bases between. Here the CDR3 reads CASIKGGMNEQYF. The CDR3 region has the DNA TGTGCCAGCATAAAGGGCGGGATGAACGAGCAGTACTTC.

This rearrangement joins TRBV29-1 to TRBJ2-1; 10 bases line up with TRBD2. Germline V gives CDR1 SQVTM, CDR2 ANQGSEA. The CDR3 contains 15 residues. V gave up 6 bases and J gave up 0 bases; unmatched junction bases: 5. The CDR3 sequence: CSVQREGSSYNEQFF. DNA for the CDR3: TGCAGCGTGCAGCGGGAGGGGAGCTCCTACAATGAGCAGTTCTTC.

J is TRBJ2-5 and V is TRBV27, with 10 bases fitting TRBD2. The CDR3 has 16 amino acids. J lost 5 bases, V lost 7 bases, and 13 bases had no gene match. CDR1 and CDR2 (germline): MNHEY, SMNVEV (reference sequence). CDR3 bases: TGTGCCAGCACCTCCTCCCCTAGCGGGAGATGGGAGACCCAGTACTTC. Translated, it gives CASTSSPSGRWETQYF.

This clone was counted once. CDR3 loop: CASSPPGVSNQPQHF. In nucleotides, the CDR3 is TGTGCCAGCAGTCCCCCAGGGGTAAGCAATCAGCCCCAGCATTTT. The V and J genes are TRBV28 and TRBJ1-5; tentative D call: TRBD1 (6 bases). The CDR3 contains 15 residues. CDR1 is MDHEN and CDR2 is SYDVKM in the germline V gene. The V gene lost 5 bases and the J gene lost 1 base, with 12 bases spanning the gap. Looking up the rest from reference TRBV28 and TRBJ1-5 gives the full variable domain: DVKVTQSSRYLVKRTGEKVFLECVQDMDHENMFWYRQDPGLGLRLIYFSYDVKMKEKGDIPEGYSVSREKKERFSLILESASTNQTSMYLCASSPPGVSNQPQHFGDGTRLSIL.

The chain combines TRBV5-1 with TRBJ2-4; possible D gene TRBD1, 6 bases. CDR1 SGHRS and CDR2 YFSETQ come from the germline V gene. This CDR3 is 15 amino acids long. V was trimmed by 0 bases and J by 8 bases, leaving 15 bases between them. The CDR3, as DNA: TGCGCCAGCAGCTTGGAGGGCAGGGGCGTTGACATTCAGTACTTC. Amino acid sequence: CASSLEGRGVDIQYF.